A single sample is the source of the 5 T cell receptor beta chains below, sequenced in a study of siplizumab effects on memory and regulatory T cells. Repertoires were generated with immunoSEQ multiplex PCR, while TCRdb's copy carries only in-frame clones and drops some. The sample holds fewer than 110,000 clones, over 90% seen once. The specimen sequenced was non-Treg CD4+ T cells sorted from blood. The receptors shown here come from a human donor in good health.

The rearrangement uses TRBV18 and TRBJ2-4, with D hard to call. Trimming pared 1 base from V and 0 bases from J, leaving 4 bases between. CDR3 size: 14 residues. Germline lookup yields CDR1 KGHSH and CDR2 LQKENI. The DNA for the CDR3 is TGTGCCAGCTCACCACAGTTAGCCAAAAACATTCAGTACTTC. It specifies CASSPQLAKNIQYF. Full variable domain (remainder filled in from reference TRBV18 and TRBJ2-4): NAGVMQNPRHLVRRRGQEARLRCSPMKGHSHVYWYRQLPEEGLKFMVYLQKENIIDESGMPKERFSAEFPKEGPSILRIQQVVRGDSAAYFCASSPQLAKNIQYFGAGTRLSVL.

The J gene is TRBJ2-1, the V gene TRBV19; 7 positions agree with TRBD2. V was clipped by 8 bases and J by 8 bases; unmatched bases: 12. The CDR3 totals 14 residues. CDR1 is LNHDA, CDR2 SQIVND, per germline (reference sequence). The CDR3 nucleotides read TGTGCCAGTCGGTTCCAGCGGGGTGGGGATGAGCAGTTCTTC. Its translation: CASRFQRGGDEQFF.

The chain has TRBV7-2 and TRBJ2-7, with 10 bases identical to TRBD1. Germline CDR1 and CDR2: SGHTA and FQGNSA. The CDR3 extends over 14 amino acids. The J segment lost 3 bases and the V segment lost 4 bases, leaving 3 bases of the junction unmatched. CDR3 in DNA: TGTGCCAGCAGCTGGGGACAGGGGCTCTACGAGCAGTACTTC. Translation: CASSWGQGLYEQYF.

The genes are TRBV29-1 and TRBJ2-3; no reliable D call. Germline loops: CDR1 SQVTM, CDR2 ANQGSEA. The CDR3 is 15 residues long. The V end was cut by 4 bases, the J end by 2 bases, with 16 bases between. CDR3 residues: CSVGRSRTSTDTQYF. CDR3 bases: TGCAGCGTTGGGCGGTCGAGGACCTCCACAGATACGCAGTATTTT.

The chain joins TRBV28 to TRBJ2-1; TRBD1 matches at 8 bases. With V trimmed by 6 bases and J by 0 bases, 10 bases remained unmatched. The CDR3 length is 17 residues. CDR1 MDHEN and CDR2 SYDVKM come from the germline V gene. Here the CDR3 reads CASRRTGLMSSYNEQFF. The CDR3 DNA is TGTGCCAGCAGGCGGACAGGGCTGATGAGCTCCTACAATGAGCAGTTCTTC.